The next 32 T cell receptor beta chains were all read from a single sample in a study of blood T cell repertoires in COVID-19. The table came from immunoSEQ multiplex PCR; TCRdb's copy has only in-frame clones and leaves some out. The sample lists around 100,000 clones; about 86% were seen once. Sequenced input: peripheral blood. The receptors stem from a man older than 75 with acute or convalescent COVID-19.

The chain carries TRBV7-9 and TRBJ2-6, with 10 bases fitting TRBD1. With 5 bases clipped from V and 2 bases from J, the junction kept 12 bases outside the gene matches. The CDR3 length is 19 residues. Germline V gene data show CDR1 as SEHNR and CDR2 as FQNEAQ (reference sequence). Written as DNA, the CDR3 is TGTGCCAGCAGCACTTTCCGGGACAGGGGATCGGCTGGGGCCAACGTCCTGACTTTC. Its translation is CASSTFRDRGSAGANVLTF.

The V and J genes are TRBV2 and TRBJ1-5, with 7 bases that match TRBD1. The CDR3 sequence is 15 residues long. The germline CDR1 and CDR2 sequences are SNHLY and FYNNEI. Trimming at V came to 6 bases and at J to 0 bases, leaving 5 bases not matched to a gene. The CDR3: CASSLGQLSNQPQHF. CDR3 coding DNA: TGTGCCAGCAGCCTGGGACAGCTTAGCAATCAGCCCCAGCATTTT.

CDR3 protein: CASSPSGRDAYEQYF. The CDR3 coding sequence is TGTGCCAGCTCACCATCGGGAAGAGACGCCTACGAGCAGTACTTC. V usage is TRBV18 and J usage is TRBJ2-7, with D tentatively TRBD2 (5 bases). Trimming took off 2 bases at V and 2 bases at J, with 13 bases between the two ends. The germline V gene encodes CDR1 KGHSH and CDR2 LQKENI. This CDR3 has 15 amino acids.

The chain couples TRBV6-6 to TRBJ2-1; D remains unclear. Germline V gene lookup returns CDR1 MNHNY and CDR2 SVGAGI (reference sequence). The germline V and J ends were trimmed by 7 bases and 0 bases, with 10 bases remaining between them. This CDR3 comprises 14 residues. CDR3 region: CASTRQSSYNEQFF. The CDR3, as DNA: TGTGCCAGCACCCGACAAAGCTCCTACAATGAGCAGTTCTTC.

The rearrangement joins TRBV6-5 to TRBJ2-5; a weak D match, TRBD2 (5 bases). Between the trimmed V and J ends, which lost 0 bases and 5 bases, there was a span of 10 bases. The CDR3 length is 14 residues. Germline assignment: CDR1 MNHEY and CDR2 SVGAGI. This chain's CDR3 is CASSYSASTETQYF. The DNA for the CDR3 is TGTGCCAGCAGTTACTCGGCTAGCACGGAGACCCAGTACTTC.

The chain joins TRBV7-8 to TRBJ2-2; 8 bases align to TRBD1. From germline, CDR1 is SGHVS and CDR2 FQNEAQ. The CDR3 loop spans 17 amino acids. The V segment lost 5 bases and the J segment 3 bases; nucleotides outside the gene matches: 11. CDR3 in amino acids: CASSRSRNRGDTGELFF. In DNA, the CDR3 is TGTGCCAGCAGCCGCTCCCGGAACAGGGGGGACACCGGGGAGCTGTTTTTT.

The rearrangement links TRBV20-1 to TRBJ2-5; 16 bases are shared with TRBD2. V lost 3 bases and J lost 2; bases outside the gene matches: 6. This CDR3 contains 17 residues. CDR1 is DFQATT and CDR2 is SNEGSKA in the germline V gene (reference sequence). The DNA for the CDR3 is TGCAGTGCTAGTAGGGGACTAGCGGGAGGGCAACAAGAGACCCAGTACTTC. Its translation is CSASRGLAGGQQETQYF.

This chain uses TRBV14 with TRBJ2-5; TRBD1 matches at 8 bases. Per the germline V gene, CDR1 is SGHDN and CDR2 is FVKESK. The CDR3 consists of 17 residues. V lost 0 bases and J lost 4; bases outside the gene matches: 10. The CDR3 DNA is TGTGCCAGCAGCCAAGATTCCGGACAGGGTATAGGAGAGACCCAGTACTTC. It is translated as CASSQDSGQGIGETQYF.

The chain uses TRBV6-5 and TRBJ2-7; the match to TRBD2 covers 8 bases. CDR1 MNHEY and CDR2 SVGAGI come from the germline V gene. The CDR3 is made up of 15 amino acids. The V and J ends lost 6 bases and 6 bases, in that order; junction bases with no gene match: 13. The DNA of the CDR3 is TGTGCCAGCAGCCTACATTCCGCGGGAGGAGGCGAGCAGTACTTC. Amino acids: CASSLHSAGGGEQYF.

This chain connects TRBV7-6 to TRBJ2-2; possible D gene TRBD1, 6 bases. CDR1 is SGHVS, CDR2 FNYEAQ, per germline. CDR3 length: 15 amino acids. Trimming shortened V by 1 base and J by 4 bases, and 10 bases separated the two germline ends. For the CDR3, the DNA is TGTGCCAGCAGCTTAGGCGCAGGGGTCACCGGGGAGCTGTTTTTT. As protein: CASSLGAGVTGELFF.

The J gene is TRBJ2-5, the V gene TRBV12-3 or TRBV12-4; D remains unclear. V shed 6 bases and J shed 1 base, with 6 bases lying between them. CDR3 length: 12 amino acids. Here the CDR3 reads CASSVGQETQYF. In nucleotides, the CDR3 is TGTGCCAGCAGCGTCGGCCAAGAGACCCAGTACTTC.

The chain combines TRBV5-4 with TRBJ2-1; tentatively, D is TRBD2 (6 bases). This CDR3 is built from 14 residues. Trimming stripped 4 bases from V and 10 bases from J, with 18 bases between. In germline, CDR1 is SGHNT, CDR2 YYREEE (reference sequence). CDR3 nucleotides: TGTGCCAGCAGCGGAGGGAGCAGGCCGGGCGAGCAGTTCTTC. Translation gives CASSGGSRPGEQFF.

The chain employs TRBV6-5 and TRBJ1-3; D possibly corresponds to TRBD1 (6 bases). Trimming removed 5 bases from V and 6 bases from J, with 11 bases in between. CDR3 size: 13 residues. Germline CDR1 is MNHEY and CDR2 is SVGAGI. The CDR3 loop reads CASSPQGTNTIYF. The CDR3 DNA sequence: TGTGCCAGCAGTCCCCAGGGGACAAACACCATATATTTT.

This clone was seen a few times. Other DNA sequences in this specimen translate into the identical CDR3. J is TRBJ1-5 and V is TRBV19; a possible D gene is TRBD1 (6 bases). The germline CDR1 and CDR2 sequences are LNHDA and SQIVND (reference sequence). V was shortened by 3 bases and J by 0 bases, with 15 bases between the two germline ends. This CDR3 is built from 17 residues. Written as DNA, the CDR3 is TGTGCCAGTAGTATCAGGGGCGGGAGTTATAGCAATCAGCCCCAGCATTTT. Encoded protein: CASSIRGGSYSNQPQHF. Full variable domain (rest looked up from reference TRBV19 and TRBJ1-5): DGGITQSPKYLFRKEGQNVTLSCEQNLNHDAMYWYRQDPGQGLRLIYYSQIVNDFQKGDIAEGYSVSREKKESFPLTVTSAQKNPTAFYLCASSIRGGSYSNQPQHFGDGTRLSIL.

The chain recombines TRBV4-1 with TRBJ2-5; TRBD2 matches 12 bases. V shed 1 base and J 4 bases; nucleotides not matched to a gene: 13. This CDR3 is built from 19 residues. The germline V gene encodes CDR1 MGHRA and CDR2 YSYEKL. The CDR3 loop is CASSQARGTSGSGRETQYF. In nucleotides, the CDR3 is TGCGCCAGCAGCCAAGCGCGGGGGACTAGCGGGTCGGGGAGAGAGACCCAGTACTTC.

The J gene is TRBJ2-7, the V gene TRBV28; tentative D call: TRBD2 (5 bases). V lost 4 bases and J lost 7, with 23 bases in between. This CDR3 spans 16 amino acids. Germline values: CDR1 MDHEN, CDR2 SYDVKM. CDR3 sequence reads: CASSYPSGSSVGEQYF. The CDR3 DNA reads as TGTGCCAGCAGTTACCCATCGGGGTCGAGTGTGGGAGAGCAGTACTTC.

The rearrangement uses TRBV28 and TRBJ1-3; D call uncertain. The V gene's germline CDR1 is MDHEN and CDR2 SYDVKM. The CDR3 runs 14 residues. V lost 6 bases to trimming and J lost 3 bases, with 12 bases between them. The DNA of the CDR3 is TGTGCCAGCAGGACCTCTGGGAGTGGAAACACCATATATTTT. Protein: CASRTSGSGNTIYF.

CDR3 sequence reads: CASSWGAQETQYF. In nucleotides, the CDR3 is TGCGCCAGCAGCTGGGGCGCTCAAGAGACCCAGTACTTC. V is TRBV5-1 and J is TRBJ2-5; D perhaps matches TRBD1 (5 bases). Germline V gene sequence: CDR1 SGHRS, CDR2 YFSETQ. This CDR3 is built from 13 residues. The V end lost 3 bases, the J end lost 2 bases, and 8 bases lay between the germline ends.

The gene calls are TRBV5-1 and TRBJ2-5; possible D gene TRBD1, 5 bases. V lost 1 base, J lost 5 bases, and 15 bases lay in between. CDR1 is SGHRS and CDR2 is YFSETQ in the germline V gene. The CDR3 consists of 15 residues. The DNA of the CDR3 is TGCGCCAGCAGCTTGACCGACAGTATAACGGAGACCCAGTACTTC. Translation: CASSLTDSITETQYF.

This rearrangement joins TRBV5-5 to TRBJ2-7, with TRBD2 matching over 13 bases. This CDR3 has 14 residues. CDR1 is SGHKS and CDR2 is YYEKEE in the germline V gene (reference sequence). V shed 2 bases and J 6 bases; nucleotides not matched to a gene: 2. The CDR3: CASSFGLAGVEQYF. CDR3 bases: TGTGCCAGCAGCTTTGGACTAGCGGGAGTCGAGCAGTACTTC.

The chain joins TRBV19 to TRBJ1-5, with 9 bases aligning to TRBD1. Germline lookup yields CDR1 LNHDA and CDR2 SQIVND (reference sequence). The CDR3 has 15 residues. The junction had 5 bases not matched to a gene; V was cut back by 3 bases and J by 5 bases. The CDR3 loop reads CASSITGGAYQPQHF. The CDR3 DNA reads as TGTGCCAGTAGTATCACAGGGGGCGCGTATCAGCCCCAGCATTTT.

Only one count was recorded for this clone. CDR3 loop: CSVRTGALPGELFF. The CDR3 coding sequence is TGCAGCGTCCGAACAGGGGCCCTACCCGGGGAGCTGTTTTTT. J is TRBJ2-2 and V is TRBV29-1; TRBD1 agrees at 7 bases. CDR1 and CDR2 (germline): SQVTM, ANQGSEA. V was clipped by 6 bases and J by 6 bases; unmatched bases: 10. The CDR3 consists of 14 residues.

This clone was picked up a small number of times. The chain carries TRBV7-9 and TRBJ1-3, with D uncertain. The CDR3 covers 13 residues. Germline CDR1 is SEHNR and CDR2 is FQNEAQ (reference sequence). V dropped 3 bases and J dropped 3 bases, with 6 bases sitting between them. The CDR3 DNA follows: TGTGCCAGCAGCTTTTACGGTGGAAACACCATATATTTT. This translates into CASSFYGGNTIYF.

The chain carries TRBV10-3 and TRBJ1-2; 10 bases line up with TRBD1. The CDR3 consists of 14 residues. The trim removed 8 bases at V and 6 bases at J, leaving 9 bases unmatched. Germline loops: CDR1 ENHRY, CDR2 SYGVKD. Here the CDR3 DNA reads TGTGCCATCCAAGTGGGACAGGGGAGTAATGGCTACACCTTC. Translation gives CAIQVGQGSNGYTF.

The chain links TRBV3-1 (or the pseudogene TRBV3-2) to TRBJ1-2; D remains unclear. V was shortened by 1 base and J by 8 bases, with 17 bases between the two germline ends. The CDR3 runs 15 residues. CDR1 is LGHDT and CDR2 is YNNKEL in the germline V gene (reference sequence). Here the CDR3 DNA reads TGTGCCAGCAGCCAAGGGCCGACCGAGAGGAGGGGCTACACCTTC. Its protein product is CASSQGPTERRGYTF.

Here the CDR3 DNA reads TGCGCCAGCAGCGCGCCAGGGTTGGGGTATAGCGAGACCCAGTACTTC. Its protein product is CASSAPGLGYSETQYF. The chain combines TRBV5-1 with TRBJ2-5; D is possibly TRBD1 (5 bases). Germline assignment: CDR1 SGHRS and CDR2 YFSETQ. The CDR3 length is 16 residues. V lost 4 bases and J lost 5, with 21 bases in between.

The chain employs TRBV25-1 and TRBJ2-7; D possibly corresponds to TRBD2 (5 bases). V was shortened by 7 bases and J by 3 bases, with 7 bases between the two germline ends. The germline CDR1 and CDR2 sequences are MGHDK and SYGVNS. The CDR3 is 11 residues long. CDR3 in DNA: TGTGCCAGCATCGGGGACTACGAGCAGTACTTC. Translating gives CASIGDYEQYF.

This chain connects TRBV2 to TRBJ1-2; 7 bases line up with TRBD1. Germline CDR1 SNHLY, CDR2 FYNNEI. The CDR3 is made up of 14 amino acids. Losses at the gene ends were 5 bases for V and 1 base for J; bases not matched to a gene: 4. This CDR3 is CASSRDRNNYGYTF. The CDR3 DNA follows: TGTGCCAGCAGTAGGGACAGAAATAACTATGGCTACACCTTC.

The chain joins TRBV5-4 to TRBJ2-2, with 13 nucleotides matching TRBD2. In germline, CDR1 is SGHNT, CDR2 YYREEE (reference sequence). Trimming at V came to 0 bases and at J to 5 bases, leaving 4 bases not matched to a gene. The length of the CDR3 is 17 residues. In DNA, the CDR3 is TGTGCCAGCAGCTTGGATGCGGGACTAGCGGGAACCGGGGAGCTGTTTTTT. It codes for CASSLDAGLAGTGELFF.

The chain recombines TRBV4-1 with TRBJ1-4, with D uncertain. This CDR3 comprises 17 residues. From germline, CDR1 is MGHRA and CDR2 YSYEKL. Trimming removed 3 bases at V and 5 bases at J, with 19 bases between. In DNA, the CDR3 is TGCGCCAGCAGCCACGCTCGTGGCGGGAGTCAGAATGAAAAACTGTTTTTT. Amino acid sequence: CASSHARGGSQNEKLFF.

The CDR3 DNA reads TGTGCCAGCTCCCCGACGCCCTCAGGAGATACGCAGTATTTT. It specifies CASSPTPSGDTQYF. V gene TRBV18 combines with J gene TRBJ2-3; no firm D call. The CDR3 runs to 14 residues. Trimming stripped 6 bases from V and 5 bases from J, with 15 bases between. Germline V lookup: CDR1 KGHSH, CDR2 LQKENI.

The V gene is TRBV18, the J gene TRBJ2-7; possible D gene TRBD1, 5 bases. The germline V gene has CDR1 KGHSH and CDR2 LQKENI. The V and J ends lost 6 bases and 5 bases respectively, with 11 bases between them. The CDR3 extends over 12 amino acids. The CDR3 region has the DNA TGTGCCAGCTCTCTAGGGGTCAACGAGCAGTACTTC. It specifies CASSLGVNEQYF.